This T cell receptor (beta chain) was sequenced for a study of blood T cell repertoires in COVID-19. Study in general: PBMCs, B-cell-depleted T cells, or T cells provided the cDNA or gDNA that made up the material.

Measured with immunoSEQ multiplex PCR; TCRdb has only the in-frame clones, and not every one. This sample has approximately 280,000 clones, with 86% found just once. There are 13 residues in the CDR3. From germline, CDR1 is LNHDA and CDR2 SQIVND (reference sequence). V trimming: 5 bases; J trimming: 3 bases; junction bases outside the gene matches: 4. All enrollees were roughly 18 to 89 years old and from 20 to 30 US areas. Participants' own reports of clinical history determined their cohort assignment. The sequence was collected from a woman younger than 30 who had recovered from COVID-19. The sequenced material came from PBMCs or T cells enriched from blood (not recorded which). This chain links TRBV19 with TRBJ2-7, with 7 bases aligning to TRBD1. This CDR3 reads CASSYTGVYEQYF. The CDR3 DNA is TGTGCCAGTAGTTACACAGGGGTCTACGAGCAGTACTTC.